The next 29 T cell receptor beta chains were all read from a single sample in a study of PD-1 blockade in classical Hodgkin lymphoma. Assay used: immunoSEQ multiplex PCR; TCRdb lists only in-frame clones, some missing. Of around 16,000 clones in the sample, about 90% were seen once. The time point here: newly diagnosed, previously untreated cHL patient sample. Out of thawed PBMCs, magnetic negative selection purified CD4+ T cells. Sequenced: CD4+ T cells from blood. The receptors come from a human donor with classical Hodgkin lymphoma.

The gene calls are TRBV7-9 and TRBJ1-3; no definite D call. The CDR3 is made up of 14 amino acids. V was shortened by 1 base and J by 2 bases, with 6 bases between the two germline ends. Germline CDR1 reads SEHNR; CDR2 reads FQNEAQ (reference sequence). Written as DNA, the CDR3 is TGTGCCAGCAGCTTAGACTCAGCTGGAAACACCATATATTTT. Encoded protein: CASSLDSAGNTIYF.

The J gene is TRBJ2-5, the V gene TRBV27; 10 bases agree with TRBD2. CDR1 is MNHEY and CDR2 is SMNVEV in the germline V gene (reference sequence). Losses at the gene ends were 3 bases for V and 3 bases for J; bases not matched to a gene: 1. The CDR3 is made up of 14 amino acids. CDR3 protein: CASSFLAGEETQYF. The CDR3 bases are TGTGCCAGCAGTTTTCTAGCGGGAGAAGAGACCCAGTACTTC.

The CDR3 loop is CASSLDLGVQETQYF. The CDR3 region has the DNA TGTGCCAGCAGCTTAGATTTGGGCGTCCAAGAGACCCAGTACTTC. The chain has TRBV7-8 and TRBJ2-5; D uncertain. V was cut by 1 base and J by 1 base, with 10 bases left in between. Germline lookup yields CDR1 SGHVS and CDR2 FQNEAQ. CDR3 size: 15 residues.

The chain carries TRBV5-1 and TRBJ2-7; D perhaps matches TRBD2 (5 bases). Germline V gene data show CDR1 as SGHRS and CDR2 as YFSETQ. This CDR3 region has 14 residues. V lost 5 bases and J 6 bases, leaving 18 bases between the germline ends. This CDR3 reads CASSNGELRSEQYF. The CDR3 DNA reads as TGCGCCAGCAGTAACGGGGAACTACGATCCGAGCAGTACTTC.

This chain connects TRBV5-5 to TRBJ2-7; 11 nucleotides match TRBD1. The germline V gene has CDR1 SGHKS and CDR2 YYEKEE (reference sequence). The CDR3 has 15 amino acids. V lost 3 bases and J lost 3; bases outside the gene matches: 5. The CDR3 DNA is TGTGCCAGCAGCTCCTCCGGGACAGGGGGCTACGAGCAGTACTTC. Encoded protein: CASSSSGTGGYEQYF.

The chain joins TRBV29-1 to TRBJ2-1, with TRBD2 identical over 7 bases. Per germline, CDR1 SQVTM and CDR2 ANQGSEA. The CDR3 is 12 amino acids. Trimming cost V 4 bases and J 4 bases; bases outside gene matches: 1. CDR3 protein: CSVGEGYNEQFF. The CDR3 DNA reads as TGCAGCGTTGGGGAGGGGTACAATGAGCAGTTCTTC.

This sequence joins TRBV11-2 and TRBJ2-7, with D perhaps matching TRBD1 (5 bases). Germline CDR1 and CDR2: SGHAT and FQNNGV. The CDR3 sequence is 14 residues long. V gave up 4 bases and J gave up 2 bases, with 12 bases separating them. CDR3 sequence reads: CASSSLRDPYEQYF. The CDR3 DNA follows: TGTGCCAGCAGCTCCCTCAGGGATCCCTACGAGCAGTACTTC.

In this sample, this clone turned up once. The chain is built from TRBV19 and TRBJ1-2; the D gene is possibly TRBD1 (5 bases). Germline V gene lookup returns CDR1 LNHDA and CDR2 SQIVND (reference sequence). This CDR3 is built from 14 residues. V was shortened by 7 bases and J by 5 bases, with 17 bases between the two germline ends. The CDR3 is CASIPLGGRYGYTF. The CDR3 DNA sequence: TGTGCCAGTATCCCCCTCGGGGGACGGTATGGCTACACCTTC.

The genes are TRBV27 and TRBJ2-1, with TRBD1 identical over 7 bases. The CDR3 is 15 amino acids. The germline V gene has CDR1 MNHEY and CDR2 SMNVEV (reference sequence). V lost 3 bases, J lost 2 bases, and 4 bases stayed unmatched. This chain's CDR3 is CASSLDRSTYNEQFF. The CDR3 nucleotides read TGTGCCAGCAGTTTGGACAGGTCTACCTACAATGAGCAGTTCTTC.

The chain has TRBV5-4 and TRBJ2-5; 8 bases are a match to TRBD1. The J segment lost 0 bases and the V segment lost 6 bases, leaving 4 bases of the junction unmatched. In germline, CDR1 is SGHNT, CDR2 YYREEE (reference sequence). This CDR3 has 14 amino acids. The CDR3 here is CASTPGQDQETQYF. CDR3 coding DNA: TGTGCCAGCACTCCGGGACAGGACCAAGAGACCCAGTACTTC.

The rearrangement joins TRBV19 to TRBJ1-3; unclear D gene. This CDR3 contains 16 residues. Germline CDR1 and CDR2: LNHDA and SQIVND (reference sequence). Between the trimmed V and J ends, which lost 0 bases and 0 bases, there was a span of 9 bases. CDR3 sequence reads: CASSIEHTRSGNTIYF. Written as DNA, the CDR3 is TGTGCCAGTAGTATAGAACACACCCGCTCTGGAAACACCATATATTTT.

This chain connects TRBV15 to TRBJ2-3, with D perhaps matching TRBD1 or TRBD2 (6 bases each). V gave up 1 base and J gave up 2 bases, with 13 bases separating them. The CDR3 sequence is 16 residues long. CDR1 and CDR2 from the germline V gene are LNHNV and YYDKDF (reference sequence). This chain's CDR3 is CATSRAGAPSTDTQYF. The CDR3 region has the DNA TGTGCCACCAGCAGAGCGGGGGCGCCTTCCACAGATACGCAGTATTTT.

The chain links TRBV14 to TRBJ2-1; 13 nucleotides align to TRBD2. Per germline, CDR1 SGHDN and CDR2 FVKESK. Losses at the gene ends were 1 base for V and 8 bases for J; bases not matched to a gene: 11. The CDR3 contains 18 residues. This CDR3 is CASSQVRLLAGGHDEQFF. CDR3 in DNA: TGTGCCAGCAGCCAAGTCCGACTACTAGCGGGAGGGCACGATGAGCAGTTCTTC.

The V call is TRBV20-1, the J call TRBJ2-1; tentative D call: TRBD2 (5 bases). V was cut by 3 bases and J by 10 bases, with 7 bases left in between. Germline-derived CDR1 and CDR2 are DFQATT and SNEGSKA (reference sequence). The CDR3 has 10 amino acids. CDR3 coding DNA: TGCAGTGCTAGCCGGAGGGAGCAGTTCTTC. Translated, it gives CSASRREQFF.

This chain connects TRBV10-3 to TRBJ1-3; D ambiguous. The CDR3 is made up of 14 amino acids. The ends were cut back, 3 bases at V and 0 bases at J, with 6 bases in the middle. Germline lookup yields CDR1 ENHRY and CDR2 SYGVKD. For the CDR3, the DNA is TGTGCCATCAGTGATTACAGCTCTGGAAACACCATATATTTT. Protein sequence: CAISDYSSGNTIYF.

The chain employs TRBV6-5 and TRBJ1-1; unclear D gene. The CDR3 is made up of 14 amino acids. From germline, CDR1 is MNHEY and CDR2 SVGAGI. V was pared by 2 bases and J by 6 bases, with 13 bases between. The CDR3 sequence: CASSYIGPTPEAFF. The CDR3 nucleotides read TGTGCCAGCAGTTACATCGGGCCTACACCTGAAGCTTTCTTT.

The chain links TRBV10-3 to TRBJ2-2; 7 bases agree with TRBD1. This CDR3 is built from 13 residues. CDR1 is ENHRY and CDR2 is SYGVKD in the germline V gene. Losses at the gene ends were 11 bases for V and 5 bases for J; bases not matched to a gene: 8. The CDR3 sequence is CAGSATGTGELFF. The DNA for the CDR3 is TGTGCCGGCTCCGCGACAGGGACCGGGGAGCTGTTTTTT.

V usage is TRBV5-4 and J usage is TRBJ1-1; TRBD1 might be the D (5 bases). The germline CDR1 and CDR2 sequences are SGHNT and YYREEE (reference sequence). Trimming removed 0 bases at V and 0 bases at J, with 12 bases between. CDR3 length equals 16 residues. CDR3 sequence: CASSLDWQGMNTEAFF. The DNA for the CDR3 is TGTGCCAGCAGCTTGGACTGGCAGGGAATGAACACTGAAGCTTTCTTT.

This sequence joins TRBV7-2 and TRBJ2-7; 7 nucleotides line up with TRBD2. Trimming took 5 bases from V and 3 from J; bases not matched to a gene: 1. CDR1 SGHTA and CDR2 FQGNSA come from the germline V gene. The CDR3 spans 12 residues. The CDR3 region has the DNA TGTGCCAGCAGCCCGGGGGGCTACGAGCAGTACTTC. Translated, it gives CASSPGGYEQYF.

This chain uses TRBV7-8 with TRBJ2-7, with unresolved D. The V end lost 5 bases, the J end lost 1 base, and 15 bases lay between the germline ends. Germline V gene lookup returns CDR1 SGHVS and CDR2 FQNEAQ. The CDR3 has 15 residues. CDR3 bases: TGTGCCAGCAGCCCGCTGGACCTAACTTCCTACGAGCAGTACTTC. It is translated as CASSPLDLTSYEQYF.

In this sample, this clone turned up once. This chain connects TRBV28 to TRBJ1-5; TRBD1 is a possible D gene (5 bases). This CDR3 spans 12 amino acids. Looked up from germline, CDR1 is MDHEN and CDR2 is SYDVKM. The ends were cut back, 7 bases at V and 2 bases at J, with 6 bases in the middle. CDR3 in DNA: TGTGCCAGCACGGGGGGCAATCAGCCCCAGCATTTT. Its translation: CASTGGNQPQHF.

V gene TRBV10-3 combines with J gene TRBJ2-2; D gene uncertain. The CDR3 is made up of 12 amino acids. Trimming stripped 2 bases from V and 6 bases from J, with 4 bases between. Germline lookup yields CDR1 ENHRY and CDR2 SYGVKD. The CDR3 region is CAISEVAGELFF. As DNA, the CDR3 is TGTGCCATCAGTGAGGTGGCCGGGGAGCTGTTTTTT.

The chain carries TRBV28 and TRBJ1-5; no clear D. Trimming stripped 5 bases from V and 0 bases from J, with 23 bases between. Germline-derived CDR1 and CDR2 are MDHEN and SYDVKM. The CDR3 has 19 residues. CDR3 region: CASSVARWKLLRSNQPQHF. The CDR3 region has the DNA TGTGCCAGCAGTGTGGCGCGGTGGAAGCTCTTGCGTAGCAATCAGCCCCAGCATTTT.

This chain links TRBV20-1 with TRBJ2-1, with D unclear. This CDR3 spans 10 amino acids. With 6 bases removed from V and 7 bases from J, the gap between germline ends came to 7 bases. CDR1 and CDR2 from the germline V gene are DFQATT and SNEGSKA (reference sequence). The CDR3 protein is CSALLNEQFF. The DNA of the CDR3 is TGCAGTGCATTACTTAATGAGCAGTTCTTC.

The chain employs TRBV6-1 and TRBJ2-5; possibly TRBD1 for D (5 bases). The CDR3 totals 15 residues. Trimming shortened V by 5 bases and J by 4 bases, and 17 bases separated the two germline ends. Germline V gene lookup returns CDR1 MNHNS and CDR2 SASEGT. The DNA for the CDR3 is TGTGCCAGCAGTCCACAGGTCGGATTGGGAGAGACCCAGTACTTC. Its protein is CASSPQVGLGETQYF.

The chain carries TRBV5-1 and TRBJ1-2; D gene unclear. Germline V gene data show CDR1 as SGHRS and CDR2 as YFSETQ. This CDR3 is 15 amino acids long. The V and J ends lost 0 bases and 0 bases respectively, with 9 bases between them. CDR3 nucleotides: TGCGCCAGCAGCTTGGCGGCAGGAGCTAACTATGGCTACACCTTC. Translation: CASSLAAGANYGYTF.

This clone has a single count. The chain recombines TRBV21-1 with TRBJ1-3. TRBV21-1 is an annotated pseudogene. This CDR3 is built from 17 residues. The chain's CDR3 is CASSKTHGECSGNTIYF. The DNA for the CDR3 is TGTGCCAGCAGCAAGACCCATGGGGAATGCTCTGGAAACACCATATATTTT.

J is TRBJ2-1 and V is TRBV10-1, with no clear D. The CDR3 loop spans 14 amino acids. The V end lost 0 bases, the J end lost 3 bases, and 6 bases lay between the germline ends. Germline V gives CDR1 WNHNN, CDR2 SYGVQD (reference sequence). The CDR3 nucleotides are TGCGCCAGCAGTGAGTCCCCAGGCTACAATGAGCAGTTCTTC. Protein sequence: CASSESPGYNEQFF.

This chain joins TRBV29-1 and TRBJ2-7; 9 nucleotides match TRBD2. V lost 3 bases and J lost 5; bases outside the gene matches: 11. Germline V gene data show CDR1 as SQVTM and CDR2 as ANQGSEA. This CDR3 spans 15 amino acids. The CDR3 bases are TGCAGCGTTGACGAAAGCGCGGGAGGGCCGGACGAGCAGTACTTC. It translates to CSVDESAGGPDEQYF.